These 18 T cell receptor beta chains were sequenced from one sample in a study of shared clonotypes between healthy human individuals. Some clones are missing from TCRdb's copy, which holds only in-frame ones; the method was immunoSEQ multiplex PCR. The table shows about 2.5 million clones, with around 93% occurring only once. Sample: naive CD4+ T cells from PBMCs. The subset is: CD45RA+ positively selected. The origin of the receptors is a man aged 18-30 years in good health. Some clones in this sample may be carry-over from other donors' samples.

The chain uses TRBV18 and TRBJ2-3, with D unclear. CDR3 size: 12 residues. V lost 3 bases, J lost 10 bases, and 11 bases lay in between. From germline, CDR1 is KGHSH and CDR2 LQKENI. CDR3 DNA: TGTGCCAGCTCACCGACCCTAGGCTCGCAGTATTTT. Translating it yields CASSPTLGSQYF.

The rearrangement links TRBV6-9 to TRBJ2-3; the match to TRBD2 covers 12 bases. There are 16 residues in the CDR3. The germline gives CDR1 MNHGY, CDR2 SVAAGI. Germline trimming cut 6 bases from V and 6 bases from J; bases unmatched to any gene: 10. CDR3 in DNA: TGTGCCAGCAGGGACCTAGCGGGAGGGCTGGGGGATACGCAGTATTTT. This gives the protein CASRDLAGGLGDTQYF.

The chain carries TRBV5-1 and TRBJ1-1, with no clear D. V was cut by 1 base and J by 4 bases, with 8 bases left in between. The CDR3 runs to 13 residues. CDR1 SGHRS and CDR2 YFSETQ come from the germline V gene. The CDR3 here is CASSLMEATEAFF. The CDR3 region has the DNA TGCGCCAGCAGCTTGATGGAGGCCACTGAAGCTTTCTTT.

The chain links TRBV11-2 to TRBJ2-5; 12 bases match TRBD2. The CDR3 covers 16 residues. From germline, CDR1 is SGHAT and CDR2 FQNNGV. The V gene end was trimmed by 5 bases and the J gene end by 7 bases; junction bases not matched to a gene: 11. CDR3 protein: CASSPTSGSLGGTQYF. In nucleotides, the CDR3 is TGTGCCAGCAGCCCGACTAGCGGGAGCCTAGGTGGGACCCAGTACTTC.

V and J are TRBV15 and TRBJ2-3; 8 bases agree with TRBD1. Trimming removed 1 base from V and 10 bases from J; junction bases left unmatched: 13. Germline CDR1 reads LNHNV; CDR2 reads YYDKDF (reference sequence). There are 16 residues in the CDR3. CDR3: CATSRGRTGFSVAQYF. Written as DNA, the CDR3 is TGTGCCACCAGCAGAGGACGGACAGGGTTTTCGGTCGCGCAGTATTTT. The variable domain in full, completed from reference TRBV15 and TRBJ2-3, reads DAMVIQNPRYQVTQFGKPVTLSCSQTLNHNVMYWYQQKSSQAPKLLFHYYDKDFNNEADTPDNFQSRRPNTSFCFLDIRSPGLGDTAMYLCATSRGRTGFSVAQYFGPGTRLTVL.

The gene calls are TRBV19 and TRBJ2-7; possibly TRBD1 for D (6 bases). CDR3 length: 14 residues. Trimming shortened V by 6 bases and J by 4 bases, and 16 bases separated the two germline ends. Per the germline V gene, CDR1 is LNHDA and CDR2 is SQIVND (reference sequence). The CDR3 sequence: CASSTSTGLYEQYF. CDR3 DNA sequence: TGTGCCAGTAGCACCTCGACAGGTCTTTACGAGCAGTACTTC.

DNA of the CDR3: TGTGCCAGCAGCCCACCGGGATTTCTTAGCTCTGGAAACACCATATATTTT. Residues: CASSPPGFLSSGNTIYF. The J gene is TRBJ1-3, the V gene TRBV28; D is unresolved. The CDR3 totals 17 residues. V was pared by 6 bases and J by 0 bases, with 18 bases between. CDR1 MDHEN and CDR2 SYDVKM come from the germline V gene.

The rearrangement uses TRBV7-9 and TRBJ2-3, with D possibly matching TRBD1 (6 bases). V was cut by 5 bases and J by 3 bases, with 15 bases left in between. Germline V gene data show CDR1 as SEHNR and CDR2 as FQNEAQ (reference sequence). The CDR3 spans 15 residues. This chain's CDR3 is CASSPLGGVTDTQYF. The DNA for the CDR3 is TGTGCCAGCAGCCCGCTAGGGGGAGTGACAGATACGCAGTATTTT.

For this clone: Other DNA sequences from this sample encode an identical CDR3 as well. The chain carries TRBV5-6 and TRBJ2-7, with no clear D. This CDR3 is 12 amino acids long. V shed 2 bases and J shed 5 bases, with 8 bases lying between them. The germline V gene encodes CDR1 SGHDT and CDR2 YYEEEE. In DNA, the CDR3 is TGTGCCAGCAGCTTAGCCGGCCACGAGCAGTACTTC. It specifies CASSLAGHEQYF.

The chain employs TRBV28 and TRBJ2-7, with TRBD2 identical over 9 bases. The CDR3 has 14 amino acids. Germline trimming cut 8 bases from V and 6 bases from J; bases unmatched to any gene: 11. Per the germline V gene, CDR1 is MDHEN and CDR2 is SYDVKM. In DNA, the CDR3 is TGTGCCAGCCCTGGGGCTAGCGGGATAAGCGAGCAGTACTTC. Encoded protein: CASPGASGISEQYF.

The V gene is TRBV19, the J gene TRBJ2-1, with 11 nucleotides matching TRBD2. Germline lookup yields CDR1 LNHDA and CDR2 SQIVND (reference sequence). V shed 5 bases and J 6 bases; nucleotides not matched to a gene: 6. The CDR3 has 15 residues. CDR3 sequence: CASSRSGRAGNEQFF. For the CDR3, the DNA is TGTGCCAGTAGTCGTAGCGGGAGGGCCGGCAATGAGCAGTTCTTC.

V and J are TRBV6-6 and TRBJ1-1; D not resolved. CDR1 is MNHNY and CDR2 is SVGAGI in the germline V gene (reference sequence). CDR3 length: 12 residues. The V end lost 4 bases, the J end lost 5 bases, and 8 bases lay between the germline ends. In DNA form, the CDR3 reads TGTGCCAGCAGTTTCGTAGGGACTGAAGCTTTCTTT. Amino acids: CASSFVGTEAFF.

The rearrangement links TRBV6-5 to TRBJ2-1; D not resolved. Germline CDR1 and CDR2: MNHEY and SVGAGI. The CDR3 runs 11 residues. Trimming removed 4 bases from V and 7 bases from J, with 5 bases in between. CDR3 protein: CASSLANEQFF. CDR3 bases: TGTGCCAGCAGTTTGGCTAATGAGCAGTTCTTC.

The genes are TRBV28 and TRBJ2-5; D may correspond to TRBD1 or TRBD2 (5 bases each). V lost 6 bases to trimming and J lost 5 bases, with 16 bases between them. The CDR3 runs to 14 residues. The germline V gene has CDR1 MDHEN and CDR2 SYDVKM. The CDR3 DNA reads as TGTGCCAGCAGCATTCACGGGGCAGGGGAGACCCAGTACTTC. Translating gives CASSIHGAGETQYF.

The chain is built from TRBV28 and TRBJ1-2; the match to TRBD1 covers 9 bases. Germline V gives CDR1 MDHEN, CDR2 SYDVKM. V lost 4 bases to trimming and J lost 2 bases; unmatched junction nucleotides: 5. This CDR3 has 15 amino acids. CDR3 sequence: CASSSHGQGNYGYTF. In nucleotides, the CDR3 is TGTGCCAGCAGTTCTCATGGACAGGGGAACTATGGCTACACCTTC.

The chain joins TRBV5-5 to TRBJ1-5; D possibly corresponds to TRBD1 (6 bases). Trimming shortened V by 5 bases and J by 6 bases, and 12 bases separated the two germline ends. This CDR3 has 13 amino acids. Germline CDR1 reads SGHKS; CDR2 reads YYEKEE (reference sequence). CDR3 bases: TGTGCCAGCAGTTTCGGAGGGGGTCAGCCCCAGCATTTT. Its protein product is CASSFGGGQPQHF.

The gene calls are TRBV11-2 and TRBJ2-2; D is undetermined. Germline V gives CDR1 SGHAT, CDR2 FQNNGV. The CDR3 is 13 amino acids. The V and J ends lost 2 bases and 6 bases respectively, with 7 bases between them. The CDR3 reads CASSLRVPGELFF. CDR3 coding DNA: TGTGCCAGCAGCTTACGGGTTCCCGGGGAGCTGTTTTTT.

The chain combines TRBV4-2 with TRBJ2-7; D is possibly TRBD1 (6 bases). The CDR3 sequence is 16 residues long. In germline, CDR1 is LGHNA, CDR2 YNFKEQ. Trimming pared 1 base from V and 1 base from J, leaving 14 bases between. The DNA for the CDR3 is TGTGCCAGCAGCCAAGTCGGACAGTCCTTTTCCTACGAGCAGTACTTC. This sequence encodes CASSQVGQSFSYEQYF.